What follows are 18 T cell receptor beta chains derived from one specimen sequenced in a study of blood T cell repertoires in COVID-19. Method: immunoSEQ multiplex PCR; TCRdb's copy keeps in-frame clones and lacks some. The top ten clones hold roughly 3.6% of a sample with approximately 160,000 clones, roughly 80% of them seen once. The sequenced material came from peripheral blood. The receptor set was obtained from a woman over 75 with acute or convalescent COVID-19.

J is TRBJ1-5 and V is TRBV19, with a weak D call TRBD1 (6 bases). Trimming stripped 5 bases from V and 3 bases from J, with 8 bases between. This CDR3 region has 13 residues. Germline values: CDR1 LNHDA, CDR2 SQIVND (reference sequence). The CDR3 nucleotides are TGTGCCAGTAGTGGACAGTCCAATCAGCCCCAGCATTTT. Its protein product is CASSGQSNQPQHF.

The chain carries TRBV18 and TRBJ1-3; D is ambiguous. With 2 bases removed from V and 6 bases from J, the gap between germline ends came to 11 bases. This CDR3 region has 14 residues. From germline, CDR1 is KGHSH and CDR2 LQKENI. CDR3: CASSPNPVLNTIYF. CDR3 DNA: TGTGCCAGCTCACCAAATCCGGTTTTAAACACCATATATTTT.

V gene TRBV5-1 combines with J gene TRBJ2-1; weak D call: TRBD2 (5 bases). CDR3 length: 16 residues. V lost 1 base, J lost 7 bases, and 18 bases lay in between. CDR1 is SGHRS, CDR2 YFSETQ, per germline. CDR3 loop: CASSLLGSGGANEQFF. CDR3 nucleotides: TGCGCCAGCAGCTTGTTAGGGTCAGGAGGTGCGAATGAGCAGTTCTTC. Together with reference TRBV5-1 and TRBJ2-1, the CDR3 gives the full variable domain: KAGVTQTPRYLIKTRGQQVTLSCSPISGHRSVSWYQQTPGQGLQFLFEYFSETQRNKGNFPGRFSGRQFSNSRSEMNVSTLELGDSALYLCASSLLGSGGANEQFFGPGTRLTVL.

This chain joins TRBV2 and TRBJ1-2; TRBD1 aligns across 7 bases. This CDR3 is built from 15 residues. Trimming cost V 5 bases and J 7 bases; bases outside gene matches: 13. Germline-derived CDR1 and CDR2 are SNHLY and FYNNEI. The CDR3 sequence is CASSPRDRPSIGYTF. The CDR3 DNA reads TGTGCCAGCAGTCCCCGGGACAGACCGAGTATTGGCTACACCTTC. Complete variable domain (other parts from reference TRBV2 and TRBJ1-2): EPEVTQTPSHQVTQMGQEVILRCVPISNHLYFYWYRQILGQKVEFLVSFYNNEISEKSEIFDDQFSVERPDGSNFTLKIRSTKLEDSAMYFCASSPRDRPSIGYTFGSGTRLTVV.

Here the CDR3 DNA reads TGTGCCAGCAGCCCAGGGGAGCTCCTGGGTAATGAAAAACTGTTTTTT. This gives the protein CASSPGELLGNEKLFF. V usage is TRBV7-9 and J usage is TRBJ1-4, with a possible D match to TRBD1 (6 bases). Germline V CDR1 and CDR2: SEHNR, FQNEAQ (reference sequence). This CDR3 comprises 16 residues. V lost 5 bases and J lost 4, with 17 bases in between.

A single count supports this clone. The chain couples TRBV2 to TRBJ1-3; D is unresolved. V was trimmed by 6 bases and J by 0 bases, leaving 12 bases between them. The germline CDR1 and CDR2 sequences are SNHLY and FYNNEI. The CDR3 is made up of 15 amino acids. The CDR3 region is CASSLSIFSGNTIYF. Written as DNA, the CDR3 is TGTGCCAGCAGCCTATCGATCTTCTCTGGAAACACCATATATTTT.

J is TRBJ1-6 and V is TRBV10-3, with D maybe TRBD1 (6 bases). V lost 4 bases and J 3 bases, leaving 10 bases between the germline ends. The CDR3 is 15 residues long. Germline loops: CDR1 ENHRY, CDR2 SYGVKD. The CDR3 nucleotides are TGTGCCATCAGTGGCCGGGACAACTATAATTCACCCCTCCACTTT. Translating gives CAISGRDNYNSPLHF.

The chain is built from TRBV5-1 and TRBJ2-1; D unclear. Between the trimmed V and J ends, which lost 0 bases and 0 bases, there was a span of 10 bases. The length of the CDR3 is 16 residues. CDR1 SGHRS and CDR2 YFSETQ come from the germline V gene. DNA for the CDR3: TGCGCCAGCAGCTTGGGAGGTAATCCCTCCTACAATGAGCAGTTCTTC. This encodes CASSLGGNPSYNEQFF.

CDR3 region: CASSQDFSAADTQYF. In DNA, the CDR3 is TGTGCCAGCAGCCAAGATTTCTCGGCGGCAGATACGCAGTATTTT. The gene calls are TRBV4-2 and TRBJ2-3; D not certain. This CDR3 has 15 amino acids. The germline CDR1 and CDR2 sequences are LGHNA and YNFKEQ. The germline V and J ends were trimmed by 0 bases and 4 bases, with 11 bases remaining between them.

The V and J genes are TRBV5-1 and TRBJ1-6, with 9 bases matching TRBD1. CDR3 length: 16 residues. From germline, CDR1 is SGHRS and CDR2 YFSETQ. J was trimmed by 9 bases and V by 0 bases; bases with no gene match: 7. The CDR3 nucleotides are TGCGCCAGCAGCTTGGCCGGGACAGGGTATGGTTCACCCCTCCACTTT. Amino acids: CASSLAGTGYGSPLHF.

The J gene is TRBJ1-3, the V gene TRBV11-2; 7 bases line up with TRBD1. The CDR3 is made up of 13 amino acids. The germline V gene encodes CDR1 SGHAT and CDR2 FQNNGV. Losses at the gene ends were 5 bases for V and 7 bases for J; bases not matched to a gene: 5. CDR3 amino acids: CASSEGTANTIYF. In nucleotides, the CDR3 is TGTGCCAGCAGCGAGGGGACAGCCAACACCATATATTTT. Full variable domain (rest looked up from reference TRBV11-2 and TRBJ1-3): EAGVAQSPRYKIIEKRQSVAFWCNPISGHATLYWYQQILGQGPKLLIQFQNNGVVDDSQLPKDRFSAERLKGVDSTLKIQPAKLEDSAVYLCASSEGTANTIYFGEGSWLTVV.

This clone was seen only a few times. The V and J genes are TRBV4-2 and TRBJ2-2, with 9 nucleotides matching TRBD1. V lost 4 bases and J lost 4; bases outside the gene matches: 7. Germline-derived CDR1 and CDR2 are LGHNA and YNFKEQ. The CDR3 loop spans 16 amino acids. The CDR3 sequence is CASSRGQGTGTGELFF. Here the CDR3 DNA reads TGTGCCAGCAGCCGAGGACAGGGGACGGGCACCGGGGAGCTGTTTTTT.

The chain recombines TRBV14 with TRBJ2-7; 8 positions match TRBD1. This CDR3 contains 16 residues. Trimming cost V 1 base and J 1 base; bases outside gene matches: 6. Germline assignment: CDR1 SGHDN and CDR2 FVKESK. The CDR3 DNA is TGTGCCAGCAGCCAAGGCCCGGGACAGGATTCCTACGAGCAGTACTTC. The encoded protein is CASSQGPGQDSYEQYF.

The chain has TRBV18 and TRBJ1-2; TRBD1 is a possible D gene (5 bases). The V end lost 3 bases, the J end lost 8 bases, and 22 bases lay between the germline ends. CDR1 and CDR2 (germline): KGHSH, LQKENI. This CDR3 region has 16 residues. The CDR3 bases are TGTGCCAGCTCACCCCCAGACAGACCTCGCACCGGGGGCTACACCTTC. This sequence encodes CASSPPDRPRTGGYTF. Filled out from reference TRBV18 and TRBJ1-2, the complete variable domain reads NAGVMQNPRHLVRRRGQEARLRCSPMKGHSHVYWYRQLPEEGLKFMVYLQKENIIDESGMPKERFSAEFPKEGPSILRIQQVVRGDSAAYFCASSPPDRPRTGGYTFGSGTRLTVV.

This clone showed up just once. CDR3 region: CASSPSGGMNEKLFF. The CDR3 coding sequence is TGCGCCAGCAGCCCCTCCGGGGGGATGAATGAAAAACTGTTTTTT. The rearrangement joins TRBV4-1 to TRBJ1-4, with a tentative D call TRBD1 (5 bases). Germline V gene lookup returns CDR1 MGHRA and CDR2 YSYEKL. Trimming cost V 4 bases and J 5 bases, with 14 bases left between them. This CDR3 has 15 amino acids.

This chain connects TRBV5-1 to TRBJ1-1; D remains ambiguous. Trimming pared 3 bases from V and 5 bases from J, leaving 11 bases between. This CDR3 has 13 amino acids. CDR1 is SGHRS and CDR2 is YFSETQ in the germline V gene. The CDR3 region has the DNA TGCGCCAGCAGCTGGGAGGCGGGAACTGAAGCTTTCTTT. Translation gives CASSWEAGTEAFF.

The rearrangement uses TRBV5-1 and TRBJ1-2, with TRBD1 matching over 10 bases. Germline values: CDR1 SGHRS, CDR2 YFSETQ. The CDR3 is 13 residues long. The junction had 5 bases not matched to a gene; V was cut back by 4 bases and J by 8 bases. In DNA form, the CDR3 reads TGCGCCAGCAGCATCGGGACAGGGGAAGGCTACACCTTC. Protein product: CASSIGTGEGYTF. Filled out from reference TRBV5-1 and TRBJ1-2, the complete variable domain reads KAGVTQTPRYLIKTRGQQVTLSCSPISGHRSVSWYQQTPGQGLQFLFEYFSETQRNKGNFPGRFSGRQFSNSRSEMNVSTLELGDSALYLCASSIGTGEGYTFGSGTRLTVV.

This chain links TRBV6-1 with TRBJ2-1; TRBD2 agrees at 11 bases. The germline gives CDR1 MNHNS, CDR2 SASEGT. The CDR3 sequence is 16 residues long. The junction had 8 bases not matched to a gene; V was cut back by 2 bases and J by 8 bases. CDR3 sequence: CASSEWASGGSDEQFF. The CDR3 coding sequence is TGTGCCAGCAGTGAATGGGCTAGCGGGGGGTCAGATGAGCAGTTCTTC.